Described below is a single T cell receptor beta chain sequence and its context. The antigen remains unidentified. The data were obtained in a study of blood T cells in healthy people across ages. CDR1 and CDR2 (germline): SEHNR, FQNEAQ (reference sequence). Between the trimmed V and J ends, which lost 9 bases and 1 base, there was a span of 13 bases. The CDR3 has 14 residues. Whole-study results and caveats: In older individuals, TCR beta diversity per million T cells was lower, falling roughly linearly with age.

Primed by a sample-barcoded 5' primer and a J-beta primer mix, a second PCR proceeded for about 7 to 11 cycles. TCRdb re-called the 5' RACE reads through MiXCR, storing one row per CDR3 protein. The table lists more than 800,000 distinct CDR3 sequences, more than 25% of them singletons, with roughly 17% in the top ten. J is TRBJ1-3 and V is TRBV7-9; D is undetermined. The TCR originated in a woman of 80 years or more in good health. The sample taken for sequencing was blood. The CDR3, as DNA: TGTGCCAGTAGCCCCTTGGCATCTGGAAACACCATATATTTT. It specifies CASSPLASGNTIYF. Looking up the rest from reference TRBV7-9 and TRBJ1-3 gives the full variable domain: DTGVSQNPRHKITKRGQNVTFRCDPISEHNRLYWYRQTLGQGPEFLTYFQNEAQLEKSRLLSDRFSAERPKGSFSTLEIQRTEQGDSAMYLCASSPLASGNTIYFGEGSWLTVV.